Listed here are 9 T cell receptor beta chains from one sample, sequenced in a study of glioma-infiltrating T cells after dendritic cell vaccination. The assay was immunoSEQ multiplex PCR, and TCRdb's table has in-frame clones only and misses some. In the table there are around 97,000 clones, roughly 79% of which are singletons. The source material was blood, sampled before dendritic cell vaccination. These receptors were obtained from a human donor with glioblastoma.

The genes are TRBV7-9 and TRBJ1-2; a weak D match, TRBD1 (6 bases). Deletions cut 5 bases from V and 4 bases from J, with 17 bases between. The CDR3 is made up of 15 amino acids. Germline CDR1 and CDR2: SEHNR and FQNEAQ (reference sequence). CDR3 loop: CASSALGRGVYGYTF. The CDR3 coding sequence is TGTGCCAGCAGCGCACTTGGCAGGGGTGTCTATGGCTACACCTTC. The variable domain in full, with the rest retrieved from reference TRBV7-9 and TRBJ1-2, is DTGVSQNPRHKITKRGQNVTFRCDPISEHNRLYWYRQTLGQGPEFLTYFQNEAQLEKSRLLSDRFSAERPKGSFSTLEIQRTEQGDSAMYLCASSALGRGVYGYTFGSGTRLTVV.

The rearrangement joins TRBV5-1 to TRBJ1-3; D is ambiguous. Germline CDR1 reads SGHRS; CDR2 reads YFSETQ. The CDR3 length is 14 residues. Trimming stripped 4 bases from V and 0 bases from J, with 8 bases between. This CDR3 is CASSEQSSGNTIYF. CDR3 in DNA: TGCGCCAGCAGCGAACAGAGCTCTGGAAACACCATATATTTT.

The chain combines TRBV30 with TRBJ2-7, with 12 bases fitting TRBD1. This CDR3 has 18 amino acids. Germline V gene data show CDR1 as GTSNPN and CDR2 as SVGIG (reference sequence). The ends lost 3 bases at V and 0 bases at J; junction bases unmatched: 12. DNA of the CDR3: TGTGCCTGGAGCCTAGGGACAGGGGGCTTTGGAAGCTCCTACGAGCAGTACTTC. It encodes CAWSLGTGGFGSSYEQYF.

CDR3: CASSSLRGTRGRGNEQFF. DNA of the CDR3: TGTGCCAGCAGCTCTCTGCGGGGTACGCGGGGGAGGGGGAATGAGCAGTTCTTC. The chain links TRBV5-4 to TRBJ2-1; D is perhaps TRBD2 (7 bases). The germline V gene encodes CDR1 SGHNT and CDR2 YYREEE (reference sequence). CDR3 size: 18 residues. V was trimmed by 3 bases and J by 7 bases, leaving 26 bases between them.

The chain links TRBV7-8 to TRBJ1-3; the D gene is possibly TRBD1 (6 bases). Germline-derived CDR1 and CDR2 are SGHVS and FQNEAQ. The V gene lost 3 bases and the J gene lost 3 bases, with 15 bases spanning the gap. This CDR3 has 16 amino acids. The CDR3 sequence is CASSLVGQTFGNTIYF. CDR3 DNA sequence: TGTGCCAGCAGCTTGGTCGGACAGACCTTTGGAAACACCATATATTTT.

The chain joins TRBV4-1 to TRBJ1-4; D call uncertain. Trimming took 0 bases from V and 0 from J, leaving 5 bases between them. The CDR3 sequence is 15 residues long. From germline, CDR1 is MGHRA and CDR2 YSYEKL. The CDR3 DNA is TGCGCCAGCAGCCAAGAGCCAGCAACTAATGAAAAACTGTTTTTT. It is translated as CASSQEPATNEKLFF.

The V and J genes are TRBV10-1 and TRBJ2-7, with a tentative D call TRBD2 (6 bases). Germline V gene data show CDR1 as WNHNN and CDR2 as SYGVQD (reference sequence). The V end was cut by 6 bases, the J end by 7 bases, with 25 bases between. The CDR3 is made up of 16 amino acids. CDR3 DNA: TGCGCCAGCAGCCCCCTCGGGGGTCCCCATTCCTTGGAGCAGTACTTC. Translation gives CASSPLGGPHSLEQYF.

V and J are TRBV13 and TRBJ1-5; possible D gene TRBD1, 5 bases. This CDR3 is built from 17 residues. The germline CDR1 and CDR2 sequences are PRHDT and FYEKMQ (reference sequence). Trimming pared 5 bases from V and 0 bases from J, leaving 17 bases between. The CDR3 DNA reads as TGTGCCAGCAGCAAGCCAGACAGCACTCATAGCAATCAGCCCCAGCATTTT. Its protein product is CASSKPDSTHSNQPQHF.

Here the CDR3 DNA reads TGTGCCAGCTCACCGACAGGGAGCACAGATACGCAGTATTTT. Protein sequence: CASSPTGSTDTQYF. The chain employs TRBV18 and TRBJ2-3, with 7 bases matching TRBD1. V shed 3 bases, J shed 0 bases, and the junction held 0 bases outside the gene matches. The germline V gene encodes CDR1 KGHSH and CDR2 LQKENI. This CDR3 comprises 14 residues. The whole variable domain, filled in from reference TRBV18 and TRBJ2-3, reads NAGVMQNPRHLVRRRGQEARLRCSPMKGHSHVYWYRQLPEEGLKFMVYLQKENIIDESGMPKERFSAEFPKEGPSILRIQQVVRGDSAAYFCASSPTGSTDTQYFGPGTRLTVL.